This entry features one T cell receptor beta chain sequence. TCRdb keeps only in-frame clones here, not all; method: immunoSEQ multiplex PCR. Among approximately 140,000 clones, 80% to 90% were seen once, and the ten largest hold roughly 3%. These data are taken from a study of blood T cell repertoires in COVID-19. Study context: Donors in the United States, Italy and Spain gave samples during acute or convalescent COVID-19.

The CDR3 loop spans 13 amino acids. From germline, CDR1 is LGHDT and CDR2 YNNKEL (reference sequence). The J segment lost 13 bases and the V segment lost 8 bases, leaving 9 bases of the junction unmatched. The V gene is TRBV3-1 (or the pseudogene TRBV3-2), the J gene TRBJ2-1, with 12 bases matching TRBD2. The clonotype comes from a man between 65 and 79 years old with acute or convalescent COVID-19. Sample: peripheral blood. The CDR3 nucleotides are TGTGCCAGCCGACTAGCGGGAGATGGTAGACAGTTCTTC. Translation: CASRLAGDGRQFF.